The sequence of this TCR beta chain was determined in a study of T cell responses to AZD1222 COVID-19 vaccine. V lost 8 bases to trimming and J lost 3 bases; unmatched junction nucleotides: 9. In germline, CDR1 is LNHDA, CDR2 SQIVND (reference sequence). This CDR3 contains 15 residues. Using immunoSEQ multiplex PCR, the repertoire was profiled, and TCRdb retains in-frame clones only, with some absent. The data contain 150,000 to 200,000 clones, approximately 95% of them singletons. Study-level findings and limits: The study identified only five or six AZD1222 recipients as seropositive at baseline. There were mostly white British donors and more females than males, and clonal diversity was possibly underestimated.

A note on this clone: What it binds is not known.

The sample consisted of peripheral blood, taken on day 0 of AZD1222 vaccination. This clonotype originated in an adult in good health. The chain joins TRBV19 to TRBJ1-2; 10 nucleotides agree with TRBD1. This CDR3 reads CASRDRGKRDYGYTF. In DNA form, the CDR3 reads TGTGCCAGTCGGGACAGGGGAAAGAGGGACTATGGCTACACCTTC.